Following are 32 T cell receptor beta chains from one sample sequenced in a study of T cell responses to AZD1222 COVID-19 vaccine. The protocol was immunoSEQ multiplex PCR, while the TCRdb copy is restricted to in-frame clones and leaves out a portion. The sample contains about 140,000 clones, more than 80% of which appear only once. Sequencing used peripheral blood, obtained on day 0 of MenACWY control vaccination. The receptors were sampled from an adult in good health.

The CDR3: CASSLEAGTKNIQYF. The CDR3 DNA reads as TGCGCCAGCAGCTTGGAAGCGGGGACCAAAAACATTCAGTACTTC. The J gene is TRBJ2-4, the V gene TRBV5-1; 7 positions match TRBD2. The CDR3 sequence is 15 residues long. The V gene's germline CDR1 is SGHRS and CDR2 YFSETQ. The V segment lost 0 bases and the J segment 2 bases; nucleotides outside the gene matches: 2.

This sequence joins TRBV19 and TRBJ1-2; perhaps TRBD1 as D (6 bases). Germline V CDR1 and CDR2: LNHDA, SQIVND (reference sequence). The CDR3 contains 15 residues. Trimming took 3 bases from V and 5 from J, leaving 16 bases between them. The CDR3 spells CASSIGTQDLYGYTF. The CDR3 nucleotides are TGTGCCAGTAGTATCGGGACACAGGATCTTTATGGCTACACCTTC.

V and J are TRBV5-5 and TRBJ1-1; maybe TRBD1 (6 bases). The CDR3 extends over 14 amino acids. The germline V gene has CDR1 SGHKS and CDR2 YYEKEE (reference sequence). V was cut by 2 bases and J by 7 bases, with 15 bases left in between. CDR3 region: CASSFYRVKFEAFF. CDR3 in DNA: TGTGCCAGCAGCTTCTACAGGGTTAAATTTGAAGCTTTCTTT.

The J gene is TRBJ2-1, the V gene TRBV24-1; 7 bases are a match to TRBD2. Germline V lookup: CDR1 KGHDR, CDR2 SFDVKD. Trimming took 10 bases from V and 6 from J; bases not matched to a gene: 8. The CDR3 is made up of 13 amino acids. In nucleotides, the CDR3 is TGTGCCACTAGCGGGCTTTTGAGCAATGAGCAGTTCTTC. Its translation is CATSGLLSNEQFF.

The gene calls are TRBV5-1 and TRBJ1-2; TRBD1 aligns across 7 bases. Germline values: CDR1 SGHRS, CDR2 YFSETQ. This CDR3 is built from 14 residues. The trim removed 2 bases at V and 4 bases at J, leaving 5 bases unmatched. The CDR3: CASSFPDRIYGYTF. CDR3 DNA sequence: TGCGCCAGCAGCTTTCCGGACAGGATCTATGGCTACACCTTC.

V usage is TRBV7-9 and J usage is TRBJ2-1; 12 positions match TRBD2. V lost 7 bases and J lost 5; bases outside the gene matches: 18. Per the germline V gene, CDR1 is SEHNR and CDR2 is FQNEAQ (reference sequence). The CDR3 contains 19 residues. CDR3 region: CASILRLTTSGSRDNEQFF. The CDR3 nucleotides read TGTGCCAGCATCCTACGGCTAACGACTAGCGGGAGTCGGGACAATGAGCAGTTCTTC.

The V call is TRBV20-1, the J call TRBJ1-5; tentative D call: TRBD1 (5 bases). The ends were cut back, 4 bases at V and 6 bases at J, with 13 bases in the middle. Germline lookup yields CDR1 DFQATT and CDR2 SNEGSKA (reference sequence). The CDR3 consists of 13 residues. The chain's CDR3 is CSATEGSLQPQHF. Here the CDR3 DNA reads TGCAGTGCTACTGAGGGGTCGCTTCAGCCCCAGCATTTT.

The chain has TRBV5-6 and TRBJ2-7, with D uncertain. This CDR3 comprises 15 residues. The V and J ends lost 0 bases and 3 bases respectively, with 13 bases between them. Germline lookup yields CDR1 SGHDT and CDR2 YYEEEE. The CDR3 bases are TGTGCCAGCAGCTTGGGGCAGGTTGGGGACTACGAGCAGTACTTC. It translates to CASSLGQVGDYEQYF.

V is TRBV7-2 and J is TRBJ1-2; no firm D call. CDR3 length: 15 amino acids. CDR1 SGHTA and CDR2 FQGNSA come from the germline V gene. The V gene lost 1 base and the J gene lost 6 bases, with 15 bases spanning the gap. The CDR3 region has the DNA TGTGCCAGCAGCTTAGGTGGGTCCTCGAGGCATGGCTACACCTTC. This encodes CASSLGGSSRHGYTF.

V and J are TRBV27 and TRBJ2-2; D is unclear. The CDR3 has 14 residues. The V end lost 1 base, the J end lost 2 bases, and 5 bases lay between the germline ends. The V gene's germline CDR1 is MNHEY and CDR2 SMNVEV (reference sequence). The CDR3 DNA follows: TGTGCCAGCAGTTTATTCAGAAACACCGGGGAGCTGTTTTTT. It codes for CASSLFRNTGELFF.

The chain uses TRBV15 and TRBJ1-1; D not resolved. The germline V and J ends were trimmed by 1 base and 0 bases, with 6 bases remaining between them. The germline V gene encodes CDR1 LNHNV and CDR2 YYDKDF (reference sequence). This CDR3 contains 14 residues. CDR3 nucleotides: TGTGCCACCAGCAGAGGCAGCCTGAACACTGAAGCTTTCTTT. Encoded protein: CATSRGSLNTEAFF.

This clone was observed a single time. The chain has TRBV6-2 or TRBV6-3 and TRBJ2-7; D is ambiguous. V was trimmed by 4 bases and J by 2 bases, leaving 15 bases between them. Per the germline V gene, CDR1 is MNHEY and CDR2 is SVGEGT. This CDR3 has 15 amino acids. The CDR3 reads CASSFDIGGAYEQYF. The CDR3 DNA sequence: TGTGCCAGCAGTTTCGATATTGGCGGAGCCTACGAGCAGTACTTC.

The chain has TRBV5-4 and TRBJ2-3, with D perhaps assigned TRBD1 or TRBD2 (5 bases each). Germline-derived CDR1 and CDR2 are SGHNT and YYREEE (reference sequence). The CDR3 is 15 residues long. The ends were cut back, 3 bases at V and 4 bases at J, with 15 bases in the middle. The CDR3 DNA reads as TGTGCCAGCAGCTGGGACCAGGGAATATCAGATACGCAGTATTTT. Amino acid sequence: CASSWDQGISDTQYF. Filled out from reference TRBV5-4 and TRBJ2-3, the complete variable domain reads ETGVTQSPTHLIKTRGQQVTLRCSSQSGHNTVSWYQQALGQGPQFIFQYYREEENGRGNFPPRFSGLQFPNYSSELNVNALELDDSALYLCASSWDQGISDTQYFGPGTRLTVL.

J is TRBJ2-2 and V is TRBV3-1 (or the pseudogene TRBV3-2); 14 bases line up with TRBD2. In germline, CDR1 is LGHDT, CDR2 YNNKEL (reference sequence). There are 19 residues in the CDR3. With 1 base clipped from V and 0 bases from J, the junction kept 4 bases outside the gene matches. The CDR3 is CASSQGLAGGFANTGELFF. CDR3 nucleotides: TGTGCCAGCAGCCAAGGACTAGCGGGAGGGTTCGCGAACACCGGGGAGCTGTTTTTT.

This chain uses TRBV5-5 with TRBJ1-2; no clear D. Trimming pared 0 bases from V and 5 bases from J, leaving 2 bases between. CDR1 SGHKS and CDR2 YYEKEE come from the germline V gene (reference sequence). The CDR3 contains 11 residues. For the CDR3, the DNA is TGTGCCAGCAGCTTGGAATATGGCTACACCTTC. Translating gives CASSLEYGYTF.

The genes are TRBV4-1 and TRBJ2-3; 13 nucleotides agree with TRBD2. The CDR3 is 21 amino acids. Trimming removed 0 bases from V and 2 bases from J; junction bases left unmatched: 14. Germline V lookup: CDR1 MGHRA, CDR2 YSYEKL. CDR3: CASSQDYPPTSGGRSTDTQYF. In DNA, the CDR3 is TGCGCCAGCAGCCAAGATTATCCCCCGACTAGCGGGGGGCGATCCACAGATACGCAGTATTTT.

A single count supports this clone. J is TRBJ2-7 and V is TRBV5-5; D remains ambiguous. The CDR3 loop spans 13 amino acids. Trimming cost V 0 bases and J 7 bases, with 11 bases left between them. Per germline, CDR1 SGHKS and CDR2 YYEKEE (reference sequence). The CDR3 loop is CASSLDIFVEQYF. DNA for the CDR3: TGTGCCAGCAGCTTGGATATCTTTGTTGAGCAGTACTTC.

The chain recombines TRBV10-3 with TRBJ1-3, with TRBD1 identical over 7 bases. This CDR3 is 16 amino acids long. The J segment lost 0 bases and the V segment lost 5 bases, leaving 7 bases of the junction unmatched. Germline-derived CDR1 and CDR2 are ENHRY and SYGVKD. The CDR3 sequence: CAISNVGQSSGNTIYF. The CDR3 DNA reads TGTGCCATCAGTAATGTGGGACAGAGCTCTGGAAACACCATATATTTT.

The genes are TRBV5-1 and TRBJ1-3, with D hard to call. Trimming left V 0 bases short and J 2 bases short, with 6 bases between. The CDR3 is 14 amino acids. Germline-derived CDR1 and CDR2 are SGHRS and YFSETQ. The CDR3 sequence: CASSLEATGNTIYF. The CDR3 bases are TGCGCCAGCAGCTTGGAAGCAACTGGAAACACCATATATTTT.

For the CDR3, the DNA is TGTGCCAGTACTCCCCGGGACAGGGGTAGACATGGCTACACCTTC. Protein: CASTPRDRGRHGYTF. The J gene is TRBJ1-2, the V gene TRBV19; 10 positions match TRBD1. CDR1 LNHDA and CDR2 SQIVND come from the germline V gene (reference sequence). This CDR3 has 15 residues. V was clipped by 7 bases and J by 6 bases; unmatched bases: 11.

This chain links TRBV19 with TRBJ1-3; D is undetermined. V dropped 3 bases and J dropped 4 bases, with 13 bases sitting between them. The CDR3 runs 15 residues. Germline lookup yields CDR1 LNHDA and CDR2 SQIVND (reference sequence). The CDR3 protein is CASSILTLAGNTIYF. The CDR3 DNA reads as TGTGCCAGTAGTATCCTGACTCTGGCAGGAAACACCATATATTTT. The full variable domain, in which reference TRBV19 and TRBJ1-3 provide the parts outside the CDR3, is DGGITQSPKYLFRKEGQNVTLSCEQNLNHDAMYWYRQDPGQGLRLIYYSQIVNDFQKGDIAEGYSVSREKKESFPLTVTSAQKNPTAFYLCASSILTLAGNTIYFGEGSWLTVV.

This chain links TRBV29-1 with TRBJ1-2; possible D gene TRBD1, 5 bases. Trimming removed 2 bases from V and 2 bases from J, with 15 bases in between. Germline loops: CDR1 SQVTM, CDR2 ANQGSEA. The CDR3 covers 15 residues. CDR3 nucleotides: TGCAGCGTTGAACAAACAGGTTGGGCGAACTATGGCTACACCTTC. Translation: CSVEQTGWANYGYTF.

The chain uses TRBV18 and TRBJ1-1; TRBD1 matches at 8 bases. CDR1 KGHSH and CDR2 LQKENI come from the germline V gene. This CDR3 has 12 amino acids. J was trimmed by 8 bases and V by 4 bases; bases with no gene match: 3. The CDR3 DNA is TGTGCCAGCTCACGGACAGGGCCGGAAGCTTTCTTT. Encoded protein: CASSRTGPEAFF.

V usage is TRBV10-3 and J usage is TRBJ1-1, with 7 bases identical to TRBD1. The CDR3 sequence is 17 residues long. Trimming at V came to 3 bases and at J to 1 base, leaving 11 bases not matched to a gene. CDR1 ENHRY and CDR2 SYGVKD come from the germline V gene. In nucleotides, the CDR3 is TGTGCCATCAGTGAAGTAGTCAGGGGGTCCGGGAACACTGAAGCTTTCTTT. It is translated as CAISEVVRGSGNTEAFF.

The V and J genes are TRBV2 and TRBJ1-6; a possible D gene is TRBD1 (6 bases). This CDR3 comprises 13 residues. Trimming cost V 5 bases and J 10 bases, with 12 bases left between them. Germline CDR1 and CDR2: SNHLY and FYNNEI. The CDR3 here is CASSLDRGSPLHF. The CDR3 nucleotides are TGTGCCAGCAGTTTGGACAGAGGATCACCCCTCCACTTT.

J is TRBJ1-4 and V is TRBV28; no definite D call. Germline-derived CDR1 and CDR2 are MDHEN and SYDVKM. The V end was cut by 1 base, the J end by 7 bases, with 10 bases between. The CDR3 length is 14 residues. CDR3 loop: CASSLSRVTEKLFF. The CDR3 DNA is TGTGCCAGCAGTTTATCGAGGGTTACTGAAAAACTGTTTTTT.

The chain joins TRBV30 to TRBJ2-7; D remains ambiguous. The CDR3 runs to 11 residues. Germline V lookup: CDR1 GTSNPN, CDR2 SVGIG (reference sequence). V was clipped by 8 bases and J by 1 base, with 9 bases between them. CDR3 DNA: TGTGCCCAGAGCGATTCCTACGAGCAGTACTTC. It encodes CAQSDSYEQYF.

The CDR3 region is CATRGPGTGELFF. The CDR3 coding sequence is TGTGCCACCAGGGGCCCAGGCACCGGGGAGCTGTTTTTT. The J gene is TRBJ2-2, the V gene TRBV24-1, with D hard to call. This CDR3 spans 13 amino acids. CDR1 and CDR2 (germline): KGHDR, SFDVKD. Trimming cost V 7 bases and J 4 bases, with 9 bases left between them.

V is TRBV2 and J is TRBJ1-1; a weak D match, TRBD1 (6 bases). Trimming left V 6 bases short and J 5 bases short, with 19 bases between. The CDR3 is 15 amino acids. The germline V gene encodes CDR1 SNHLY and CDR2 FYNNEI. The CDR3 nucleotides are TGTGCCAGCAGACCCCCTAGGGGGAATGGGACTGAAGCTTTCTTT. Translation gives CASRPPRGNGTEAFF.

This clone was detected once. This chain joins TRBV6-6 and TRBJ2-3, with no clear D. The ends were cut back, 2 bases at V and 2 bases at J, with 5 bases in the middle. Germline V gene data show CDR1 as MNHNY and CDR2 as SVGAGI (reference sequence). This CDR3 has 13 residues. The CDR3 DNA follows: TGTGCCAGCAGTTACACGAACACAGATACGCAGTATTTT. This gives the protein CASSYTNTDTQYF.

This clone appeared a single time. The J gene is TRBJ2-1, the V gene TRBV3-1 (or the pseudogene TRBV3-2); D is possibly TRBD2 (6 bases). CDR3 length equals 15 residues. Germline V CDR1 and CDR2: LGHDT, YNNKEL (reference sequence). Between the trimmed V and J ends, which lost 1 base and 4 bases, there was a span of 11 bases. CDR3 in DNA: TGTGCCAGCAGCCAAGCGCTAGCGACTTACAATGAGCAGTTCTTC. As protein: CASSQALATYNEQFF.

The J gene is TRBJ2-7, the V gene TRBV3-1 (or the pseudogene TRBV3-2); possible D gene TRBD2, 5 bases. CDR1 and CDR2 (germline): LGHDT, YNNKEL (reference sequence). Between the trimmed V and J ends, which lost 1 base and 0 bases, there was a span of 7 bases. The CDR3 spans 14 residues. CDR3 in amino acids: CASSQAGSSYEQYF. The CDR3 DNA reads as TGTGCCAGCAGCCAAGCGGGGAGCTCCTACGAGCAGTACTTC.